This TCR beta chain is from a study of regulatory T cells in long-lasting Graves disease. Study observations and caveats: Persistent disease was associated with favored TRBV28 usage and with favored use of TRBJ1-2 and TRBJ2-5.

As for time point: persistent/refractory GD, antithyroid drugs over 5 years with positive TRAb. There was RNA extracted from PBMCs, and the TCR library was made from it. EDTA tubes received around 9.9 milliliters of collected peripheral blood. CDR1 and CDR2 from the germline V gene are MDHEN and SYDVKM. The CDR3 is 16 residues long. V shed 5 bases, J shed 2 bases, and the junction held 8 bases outside the gene matches. This clonotype was recorded many times. The antigen remains unidentified. Investigators prepared the TCR beta libraries by applying iRepertoire HTBI primers and Arm-PCR of CDR3 regions. TCRdb recomputed calls from the multiplex PCR reads with MiXCR, one row per CDR3 protein. This sample has more than 650,000 distinct CDR3 sequences, with about 30% found just once.

The sequenced sample was peripheral blood mononuclear cells (PBMCs), obtained when the disease was refractory, from a patient treated with antithyroid drugs. The rearrangement links TRBV28 to TRBJ1-5; 8 bases are shared with TRBD1. The clonotype was recovered from a female donor with Graves disease. CDR3 sequence (DNA): TGTGCCAGCAGTACACACGGACAGGGTGGCAATCAGCCCCAGCATTTT. Its translation is CASSTHGQGGNQPQHF. The full variable domain, completed using reference TRBV28 and TRBJ1-5, is DVKVTQSSRYLVKRTGEKVFLECVQDMDHENMFWYRQDPGLGLRLIYFSYDVKMKEKGDIPEGYSVSREKKERFSLILESASTNQTSMYLCASSTHGQGGNQPQHFGDGTRLSIL.